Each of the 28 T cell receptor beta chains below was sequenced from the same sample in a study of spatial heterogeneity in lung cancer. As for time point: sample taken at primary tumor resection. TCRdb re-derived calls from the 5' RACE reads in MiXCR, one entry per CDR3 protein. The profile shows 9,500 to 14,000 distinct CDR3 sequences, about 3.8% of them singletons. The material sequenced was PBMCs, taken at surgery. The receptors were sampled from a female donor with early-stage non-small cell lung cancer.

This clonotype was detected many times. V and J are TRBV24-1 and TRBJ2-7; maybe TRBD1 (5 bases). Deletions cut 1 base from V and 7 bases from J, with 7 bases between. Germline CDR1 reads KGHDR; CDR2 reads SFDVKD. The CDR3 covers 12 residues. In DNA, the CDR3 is TGTGCCACCAGTGATTTCTCAGGGGAGCAGTACTTC. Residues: CATSDFSGEQYF.

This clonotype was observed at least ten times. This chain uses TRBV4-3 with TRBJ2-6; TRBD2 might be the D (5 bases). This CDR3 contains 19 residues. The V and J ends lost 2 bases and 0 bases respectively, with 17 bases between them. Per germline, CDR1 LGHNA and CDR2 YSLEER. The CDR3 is CASSQNFLRGTSGANVLTF. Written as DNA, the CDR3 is TGCGCCAGCAGCCAAAATTTCCTTCGGGGAACCTCTGGGGCCAACGTCCTGACTTTC.

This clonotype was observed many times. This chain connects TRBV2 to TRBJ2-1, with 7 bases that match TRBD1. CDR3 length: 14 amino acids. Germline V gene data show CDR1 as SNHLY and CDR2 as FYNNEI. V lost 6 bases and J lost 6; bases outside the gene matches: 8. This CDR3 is CASRLGQTINEQFF. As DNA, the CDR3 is TGTGCCAGCAGACTGGGACAGACCATCAATGAGCAGTTCTTC.

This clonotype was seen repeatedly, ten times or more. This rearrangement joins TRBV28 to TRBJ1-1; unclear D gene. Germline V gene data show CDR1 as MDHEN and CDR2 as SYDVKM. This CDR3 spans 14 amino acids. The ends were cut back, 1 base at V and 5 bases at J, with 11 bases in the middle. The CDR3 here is CASSLLGSGTEAFF. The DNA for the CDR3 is TGTGCCAGCAGTTTATTGGGAAGCGGGACTGAAGCTTTCTTT.

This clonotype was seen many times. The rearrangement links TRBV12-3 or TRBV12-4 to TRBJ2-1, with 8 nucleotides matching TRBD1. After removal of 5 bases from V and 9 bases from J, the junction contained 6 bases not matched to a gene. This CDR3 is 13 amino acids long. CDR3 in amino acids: CASSPQGAGEQFF. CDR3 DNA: TGTGCCAGCAGTCCTCAGGGGGCCGGTGAGCAGTTCTTC.

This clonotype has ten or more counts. CDR3 in DNA: TGTGCCAGCTCATTTGACAGGCAGAGTGAAGCTTTCTTT. Translated, it gives CASSFDRQSEAFF. The chain carries TRBV18 and TRBJ1-1; a possible D gene is TRBD1 (6 bases). CDR1 is KGHSH, CDR2 LQKENI, per germline. V shed 5 bases and J shed 7 bases, with 14 bases lying between them. The CDR3 has 13 amino acids. Using reference TRBV18 and TRBJ1-1 for the parts outside the CDR3, the full variable domain is NAGVMQNPRHLVRRRGQEARLRCSPMKGHSHVYWYRQLPEEGLKFMVYLQKENIIDESGMPKERFSAEFPKEGPSILRIQQVVRGDSAAYFCASSFDRQSEAFFGQGTRLTVV.

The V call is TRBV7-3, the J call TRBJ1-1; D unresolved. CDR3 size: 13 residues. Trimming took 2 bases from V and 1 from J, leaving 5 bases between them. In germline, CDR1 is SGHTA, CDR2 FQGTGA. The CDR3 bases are TGTGCCAGCAGCTTACAACAGAACACTGAAGCTTTCTTT. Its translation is CASSLQQNTEAFF.

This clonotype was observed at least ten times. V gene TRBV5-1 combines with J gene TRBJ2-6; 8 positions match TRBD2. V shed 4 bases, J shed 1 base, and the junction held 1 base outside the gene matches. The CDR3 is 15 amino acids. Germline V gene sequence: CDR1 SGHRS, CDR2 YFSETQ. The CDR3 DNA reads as TGCGCCAGCAGCCGGGAGGGTTCTGGGGCCAACGTCCTGACTTTC. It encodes CASSREGSGANVLTF.

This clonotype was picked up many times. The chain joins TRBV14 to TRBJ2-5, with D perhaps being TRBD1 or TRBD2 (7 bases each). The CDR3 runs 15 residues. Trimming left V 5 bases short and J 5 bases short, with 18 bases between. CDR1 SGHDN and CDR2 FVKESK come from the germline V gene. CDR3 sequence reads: CASSFRQGGRETQYF. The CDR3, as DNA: TGTGCCAGCAGCTTCCGACAGGGAGGGCGCGAGACCCAGTACTTC.

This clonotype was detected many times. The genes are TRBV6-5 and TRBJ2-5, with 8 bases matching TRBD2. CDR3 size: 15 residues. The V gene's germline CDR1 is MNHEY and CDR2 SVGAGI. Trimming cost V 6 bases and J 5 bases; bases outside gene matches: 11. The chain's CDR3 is CASRRSGRGRETQYF. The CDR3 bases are TGTGCCAGCAGGAGGAGCGGGAGAGGCAGGGAGACCCAGTACTTC.

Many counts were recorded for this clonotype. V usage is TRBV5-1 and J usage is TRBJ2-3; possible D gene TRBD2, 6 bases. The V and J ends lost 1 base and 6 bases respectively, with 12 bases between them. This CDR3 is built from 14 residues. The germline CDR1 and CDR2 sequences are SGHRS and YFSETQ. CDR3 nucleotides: TGCGCCAGCAGCTTGTCCGGGAGTAGGGATACGCAGTATTTT. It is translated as CASSLSGSRDTQYF.

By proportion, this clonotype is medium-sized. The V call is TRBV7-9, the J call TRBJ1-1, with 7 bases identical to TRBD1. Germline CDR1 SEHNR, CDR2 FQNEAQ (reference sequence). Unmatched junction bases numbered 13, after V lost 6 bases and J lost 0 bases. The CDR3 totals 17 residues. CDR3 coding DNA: TGTGCCAGCAGTATTGGACACAGGGGAGGCATGAACACTGAAGCTTTCTTT. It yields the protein CASSIGHRGGMNTEAFF.

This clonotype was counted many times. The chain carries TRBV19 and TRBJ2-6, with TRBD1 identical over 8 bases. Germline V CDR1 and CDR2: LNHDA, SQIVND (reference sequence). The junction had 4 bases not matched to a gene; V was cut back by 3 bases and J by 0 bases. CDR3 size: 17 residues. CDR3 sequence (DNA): TGTGCCAGTAGTATGCGGACAGGGCGCTCTGGGGCCAACGTCCTGACTTTC. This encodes CASSMRTGRSGANVLTF.

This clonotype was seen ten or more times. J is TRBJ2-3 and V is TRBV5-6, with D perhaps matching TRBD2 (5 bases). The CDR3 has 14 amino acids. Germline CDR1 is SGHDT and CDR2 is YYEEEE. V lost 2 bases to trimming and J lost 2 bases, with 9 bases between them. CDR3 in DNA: TGTGCCAGCAGCTTCGAGACTATCACAGATACGCAGTATTTT. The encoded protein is CASSFETITDTQYF.

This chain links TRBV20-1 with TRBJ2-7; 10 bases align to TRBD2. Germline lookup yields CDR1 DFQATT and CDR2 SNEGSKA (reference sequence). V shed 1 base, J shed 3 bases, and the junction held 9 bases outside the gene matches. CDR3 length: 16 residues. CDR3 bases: TGCAGTGCTAGAGGAACTAGCGGGAATACGGGCTACGAGCAGTACTTC. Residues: CSARGTSGNTGYEQYF.

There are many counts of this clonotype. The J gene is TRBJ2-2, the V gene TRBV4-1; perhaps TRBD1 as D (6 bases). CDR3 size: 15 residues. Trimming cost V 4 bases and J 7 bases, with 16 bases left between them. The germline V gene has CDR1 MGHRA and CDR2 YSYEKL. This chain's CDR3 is CASSPGVSRGGELFF. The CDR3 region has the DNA TGCGCCAGCAGCCCAGGGGTCTCCCGAGGCGGGGAGCTGTTTTTT.

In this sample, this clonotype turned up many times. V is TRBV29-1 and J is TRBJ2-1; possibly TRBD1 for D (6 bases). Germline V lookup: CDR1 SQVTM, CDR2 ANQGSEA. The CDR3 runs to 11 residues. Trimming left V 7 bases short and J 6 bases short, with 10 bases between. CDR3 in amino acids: CSGGQINEQFF. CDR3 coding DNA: TGCAGCGGTGGACAGATCAATGAGCAGTTCTTC.

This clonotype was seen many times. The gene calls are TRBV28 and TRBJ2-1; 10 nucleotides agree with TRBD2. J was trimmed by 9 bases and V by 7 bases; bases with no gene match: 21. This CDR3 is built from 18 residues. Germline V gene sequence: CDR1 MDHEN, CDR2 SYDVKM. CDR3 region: CASTPAPVGAGGPGEQFF. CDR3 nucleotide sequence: TGTGCCAGCACCCCGGCGCCGGTAGGAGCGGGAGGGCCCGGTGAGCAGTTCTTC. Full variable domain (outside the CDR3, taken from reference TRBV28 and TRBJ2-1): DVKVTQSSRYLVKRTGEKVFLECVQDMDHENMFWYRQDPGLGLRLIYFSYDVKMKEKGDIPEGYSVSREKKERFSLILESASTNQTSMYLCASTPAPVGAGGPGEQFFGPGTRLTVL.

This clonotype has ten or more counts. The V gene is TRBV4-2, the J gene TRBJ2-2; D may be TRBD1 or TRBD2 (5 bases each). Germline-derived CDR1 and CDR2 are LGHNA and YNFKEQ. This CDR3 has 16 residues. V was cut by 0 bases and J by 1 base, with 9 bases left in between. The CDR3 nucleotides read TGTGCCAGCAGCCAAGAATCGGGACGGAACACCGGGGAGCTGTTTTTT. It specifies CASSQESGRNTGELFF.

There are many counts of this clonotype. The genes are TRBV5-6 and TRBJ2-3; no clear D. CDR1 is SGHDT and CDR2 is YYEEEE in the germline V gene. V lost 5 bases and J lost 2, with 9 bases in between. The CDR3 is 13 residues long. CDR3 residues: CASSYGDTDTQYF. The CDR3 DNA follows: TGTGCCAGCAGTTATGGAGACACAGATACGCAGTATTTT.

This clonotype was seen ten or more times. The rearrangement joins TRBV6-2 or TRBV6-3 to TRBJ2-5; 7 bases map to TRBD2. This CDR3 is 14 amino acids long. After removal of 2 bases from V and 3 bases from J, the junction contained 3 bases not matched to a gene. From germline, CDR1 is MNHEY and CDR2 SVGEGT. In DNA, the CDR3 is TGTGCCAGCAGTTACGGAGGGACTAAAGAGACCCAGTACTTC. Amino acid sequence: CASSYGGTKETQYF.

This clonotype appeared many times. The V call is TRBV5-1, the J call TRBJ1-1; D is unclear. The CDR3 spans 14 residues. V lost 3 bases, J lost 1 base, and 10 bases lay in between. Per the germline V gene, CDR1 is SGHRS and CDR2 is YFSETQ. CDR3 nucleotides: TGCGCCAGCAGCTCTTTGCTTGGGAACACTGAAGCTTTCTTT. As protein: CASSSLLGNTEAFF.

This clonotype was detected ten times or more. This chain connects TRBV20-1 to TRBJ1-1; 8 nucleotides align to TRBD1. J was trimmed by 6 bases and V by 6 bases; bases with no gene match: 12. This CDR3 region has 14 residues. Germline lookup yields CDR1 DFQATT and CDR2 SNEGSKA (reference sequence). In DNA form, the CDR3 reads TGCAGTGCCCAGGGAGAACAGGGGGGGGCTGAAGCTTTCTTT. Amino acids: CSAQGEQGGAEAFF.

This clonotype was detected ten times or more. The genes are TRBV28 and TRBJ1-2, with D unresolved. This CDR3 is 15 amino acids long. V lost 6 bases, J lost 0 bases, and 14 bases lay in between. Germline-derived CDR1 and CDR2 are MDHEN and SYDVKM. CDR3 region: CASRTTTRANYGYTF. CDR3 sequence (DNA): TGTGCCAGCAGAACCACAACTAGGGCTAACTATGGCTACACCTTC.

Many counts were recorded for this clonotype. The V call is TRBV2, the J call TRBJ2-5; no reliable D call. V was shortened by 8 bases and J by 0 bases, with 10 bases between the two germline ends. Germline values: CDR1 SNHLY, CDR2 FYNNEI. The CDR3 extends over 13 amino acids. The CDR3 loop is CASQDGYQETQYF. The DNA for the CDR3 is TGTGCCAGCCAGGACGGCTACCAAGAGACCCAGTACTTC. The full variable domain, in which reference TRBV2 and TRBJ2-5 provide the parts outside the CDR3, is EPEVTQTPSHQVTQMGQEVILRCVPISNHLYFYWYRQILGQKVEFLVSFYNNEISEKSEIFDDQFSVERPDGSNFTLKIRSTKLEDSAMYFCASQDGYQETQYFGPGTRLLVL.

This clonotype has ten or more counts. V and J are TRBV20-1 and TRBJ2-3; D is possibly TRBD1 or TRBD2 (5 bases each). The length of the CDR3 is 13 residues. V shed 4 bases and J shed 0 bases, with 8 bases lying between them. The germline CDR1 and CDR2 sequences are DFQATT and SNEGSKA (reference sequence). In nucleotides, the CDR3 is TGCAGTGCTAAACGGGACAGCACAGATACGCAGTATTTT. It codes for CSAKRDSTDTQYF.

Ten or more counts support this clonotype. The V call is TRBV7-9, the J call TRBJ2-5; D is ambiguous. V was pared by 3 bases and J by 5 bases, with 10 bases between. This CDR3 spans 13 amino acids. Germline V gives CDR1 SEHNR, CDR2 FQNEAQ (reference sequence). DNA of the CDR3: TGTGCCAGCAGCTTCTCACATACGGAGACCCAGTACTTC. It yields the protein CASSFSHTETQYF. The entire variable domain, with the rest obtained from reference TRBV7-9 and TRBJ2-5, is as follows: DTGVSQNPRHKITKRGQNVTFRCDPISEHNRLYWYRQTLGQGPEFLTYFQNEAQLEKSRLLSDRFSAERPKGSFSTLEIQRTEQGDSAMYLCASSFSHTETQYFGPGTRLLVL.

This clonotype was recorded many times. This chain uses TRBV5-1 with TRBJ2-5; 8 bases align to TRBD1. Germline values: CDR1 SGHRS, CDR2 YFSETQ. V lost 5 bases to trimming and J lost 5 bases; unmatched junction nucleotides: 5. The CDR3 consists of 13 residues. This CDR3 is CASRAGGAETQYF. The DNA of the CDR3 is TGCGCCAGCAGGGCAGGGGGCGCCGAGACCCAGTACTTC. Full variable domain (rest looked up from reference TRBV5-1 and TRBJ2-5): KAGVTQTPRYLIKTRGQQVTLSCSPISGHRSVSWYQQTPGQGLQFLFEYFSETQRNKGNFPGRFSGRQFSNSRSEMNVSTLELGDSALYLCASRAGGAETQYFGPGTRLLVL.